This TCR beta chain was sequenced during a study of technical replicates of blood from a handful of donors. Germline-derived CDR1 and CDR2 are GTSNPN and SVGIG (reference sequence). The V and J ends lost 4 bases and 0 bases respectively, with 13 bases between them. This CDR3 is 15 amino acids long. TCRdb's copy holds only in-frame clones and misses some; the assay was immunoSEQ multiplex PCR. This sample yields approximately 93,000 clones, of which 90% to 95% are seen a single time; roughly 0.28% belongs to the top ten. The chain combines TRBV30 with TRBJ2-1; possible D gene TRBD1, 6 bases. The sequencing input was T cells isolated from PBMCs. The TCR sequence derives from a human donor in good health. CDR3 nucleotides: TGTGCCTGGATCCCTCTCAGGGGCTCCTACAATGAGCAGTTCTTC. Translation: CAWIPLRGSYNEQFF.